This section outlines one T cell receptor beta chain sequence together with its context. The entry originates in a study of graft-versus-host responses after intestinal transplantation. Study as a whole: Each transplant was multivisceral, liver-intestinal, or isolated intestinal.

Germline V gene sequence: CDR1 SEHNR, CDR2 FQNEAQ (reference sequence). CDR3 length: 15 residues. Trimming left V 5 bases short and J 2 bases short, with 10 bases between. Assay: immunoSEQ multiplex PCR; the TCRdb copy retains only in-frame clones and omits some. The sample yields about 100,000 clones, 75% to 95% seen once. The TCR sequence derives from a human patient who received an intestinal transplant, so some T cells may come from the graft donor. This chain links TRBV7-9 with TRBJ2-6; no firm D call. The source was PBMCs, collected around 450 days after intestinal transplant. CDR3 amino acids: CASSLRSPGANVLTF. The CDR3 DNA reads as TGTGCCAGCAGCCTACGGTCACCTGGGGCCAACGTCCTGACTTTC.